This T cell receptor beta chain was found in a study of regulatory T cells in long-lasting Graves disease. Overall study findings and caveats: New patients shared about a thousand public clonotypes, fewer than the roughly 2,600 shared by persistent patients.

This clonotype was observed many times. Its target is unknown. The sample's time point: newly diagnosed GD, antithyroid drugs for less than 3 months. Scientists built the TCR library using RNA that was extracted from PBMCs. Investigators prepared the TCR beta libraries by applying iRepertoire HTBI primers and Arm-PCR of CDR3 regions. TCRdb reprocessed the multiplex PCR reads with MiXCR, giving one entry per CDR3 protein. The sample has 560,000 or so distinct CDR3 sequences, approximately 16% seen once. Trimming removed 4 bases at V and 1 base at J, with 15 bases between. The CDR3 runs to 16 residues. Germline CDR1 and CDR2: SGHKS and YYEKEE (reference sequence). These data also featured in a second study, about T cells in Graves' hyperthyroidism and ophthalmopathy. That report adds: Patients aged 18 to 65 with hyperthyroidism were newly diagnosed, with duration under 2 months. A median around 6.4 months before onset, the model predicted ophthalmopathy.

Specimen: peripheral blood mononuclear cells (PBMCs), collected at new diagnosis, from a patient treated with antithyroid drugs. The chain joins TRBV5-5 to TRBJ2-1, with D possibly matching TRBD2 (6 bases). The receptor comes from a man between 18 and 35 years old with Graves disease. The CDR3 DNA sequence: TGTGCCAGCAGCCAAGACGGGAGTAGGTCCTACAATGAGCAGTTCTTC. Its translation: CASSQDGSRSYNEQFF.